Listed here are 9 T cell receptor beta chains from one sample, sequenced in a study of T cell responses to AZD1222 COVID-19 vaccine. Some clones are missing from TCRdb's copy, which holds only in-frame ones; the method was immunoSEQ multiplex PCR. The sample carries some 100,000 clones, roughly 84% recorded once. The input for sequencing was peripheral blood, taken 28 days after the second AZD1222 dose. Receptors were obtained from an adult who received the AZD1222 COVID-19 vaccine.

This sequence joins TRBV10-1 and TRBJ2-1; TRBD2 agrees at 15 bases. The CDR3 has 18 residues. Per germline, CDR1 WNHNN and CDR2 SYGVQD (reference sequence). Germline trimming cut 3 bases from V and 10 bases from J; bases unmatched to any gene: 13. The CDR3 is CASSERGLAGGRRSEQFF. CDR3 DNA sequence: TGCGCCAGCAGTGAAAGGGGACTAGCGGGAGGCCGTCGGAGCGAGCAGTTCTTC.

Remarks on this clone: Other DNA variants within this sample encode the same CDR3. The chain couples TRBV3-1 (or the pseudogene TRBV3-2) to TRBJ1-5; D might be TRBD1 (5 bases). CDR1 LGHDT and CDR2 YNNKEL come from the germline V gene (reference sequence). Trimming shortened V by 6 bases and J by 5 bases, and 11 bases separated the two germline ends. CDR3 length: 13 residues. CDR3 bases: TGTGCCAGCAGTCAGGGCTCGGATCAGCCCCAGCATTTT. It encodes CASSQGSDQPQHF.

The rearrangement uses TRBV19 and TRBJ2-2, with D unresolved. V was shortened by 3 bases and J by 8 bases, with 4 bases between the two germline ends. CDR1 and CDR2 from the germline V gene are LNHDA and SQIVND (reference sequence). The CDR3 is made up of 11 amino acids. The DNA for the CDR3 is TGTGCCAGTAGTATGGGGGGGGAGCTGTTTTTT. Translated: CASSMGGELFF.

DNA of the CDR3: TGTGCCAGCAGCGTAGCGGGGGAGGAAGGTGAAAAACTGTTTTTT. It encodes CASSVAGEEGEKLFF. The rearrangement uses TRBV9 and TRBJ1-4; tentative D call: TRBD1 (5 bases). The CDR3 totals 15 residues. V lost 0 bases and J lost 7, with 13 bases in between. Germline V gene sequence: CDR1 SGDLS, CDR2 YYNGEE.

The CDR3 is CAWAVSGPWGANVLTF. The CDR3 DNA follows: TGTGCCTGGGCCGTATCGGGGCCTTGGGGGGCCAACGTCCTGACTTTC. This rearrangement joins TRBV30 to TRBJ2-6, with D possibly being TRBD1 or TRBD2 (5 bases each). V was cut by 5 bases and J by 4 bases, with 18 bases left in between. Germline V lookup: CDR1 GTSNPN, CDR2 SVGIG (reference sequence). The CDR3 is 16 amino acids.

CDR3 in amino acids: CASSPPPGQGRQETQYF. CDR3 sequence (DNA): TGCGCCAGCAGCCCGCCGCCGGGACAGGGGCGGCAAGAGACCCAGTACTTC. The V call is TRBV5-1, the J call TRBJ2-5; 10 bases agree with TRBD1. CDR1 is SGHRS, CDR2 YFSETQ, per germline. Trimming at V came to 4 bases and at J to 2 bases, leaving 11 bases not matched to a gene. The length of the CDR3 is 17 residues.

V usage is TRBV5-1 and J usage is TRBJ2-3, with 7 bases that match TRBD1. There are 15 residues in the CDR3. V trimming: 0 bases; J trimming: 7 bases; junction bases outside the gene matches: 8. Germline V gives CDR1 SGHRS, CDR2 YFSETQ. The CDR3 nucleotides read TGCGCCAGCAGCTTGGGGGTGACAGGGAAAAATACGCAGTATTTT. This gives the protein CASSLGVTGKNTQYF.

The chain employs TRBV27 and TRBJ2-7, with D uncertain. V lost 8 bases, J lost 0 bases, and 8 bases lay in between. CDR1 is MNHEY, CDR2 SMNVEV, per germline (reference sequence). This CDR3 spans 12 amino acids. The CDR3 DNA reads TGTGCCAGCGGGCAAAGCTCCTACGAGCAGTACTTC. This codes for CASGQSSYEQYF.

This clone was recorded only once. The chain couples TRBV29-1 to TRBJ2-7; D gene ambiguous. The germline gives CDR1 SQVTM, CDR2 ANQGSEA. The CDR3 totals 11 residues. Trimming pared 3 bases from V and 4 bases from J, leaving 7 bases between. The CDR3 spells CSVEFGYEQYF. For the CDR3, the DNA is TGCAGCGTTGAGTTCGGGTACGAGCAGTACTTC.